This T cell receptor beta chain stems from a study of blood T cell repertoires in COVID-19. The protocol was immunoSEQ multiplex PCR, while the TCRdb copy is restricted to in-frame clones and leaves out a portion. The top ten clones hold roughly 9% of a sample with some 85,000 clones, roughly nine tenths of them seen once. With 1 base removed from V and 3 bases from J, the gap between germline ends came to 9 bases. The CDR3 covers 15 residues. CDR1 and CDR2 from the germline V gene are SGHVS and FNYEAQ. V gene TRBV7-6 combines with J gene TRBJ2-2; D is unclear. The TCR originated in a man aged 50 to 60 with acute or convalescent COVID-19. The sequenced sample was peripheral blood. The CDR3 loop reads CASSLGSQYTGELFF. DNA for the CDR3: TGTGCCAGCAGCTTAGGTTCCCAATACACCGGGGAGCTGTTTTTT.